The clone carrying this T cell receptor (beta chain) was seen a single time. As yet, its antigen is unknown. Unmatched junction bases numbered 9, after V lost 0 bases and J lost 8 bases. Germline CDR1 and CDR2: SGHDN and FVKESK. This CDR3 has 15 amino acids. This sample was taken from a study of T cells in localized non-small cell lung cancer. The study, taken as a whole, reports: Heterogeneity stays possible, as sequencing covered only one tumor region.

Profiling relied on immunoSEQ multiplex PCR, and the TCRdb table lists in-frame clones only, not all of them. The sample records fewer than 5,500 clones, over 35% being singletons. The chain joins TRBV14 to TRBJ1-2; 7 bases match TRBD1. Sequencing used lung tumor tissue, obtained before any cancer treatment. The sequence came from a man aged 40 to 69 with stage I lung adenocarcinoma. The DNA of the CDR3 is TGTGCCAGCAGCCAAGATACAGGGGCTGTGTGGGGCTACACCTTC. Protein product: CASSQDTGAVWGYTF. Full variable domain (outside the CDR3, taken from reference TRBV14 and TRBJ1-2): EAGVTQFPSHSVIEKGQTVTLRCDPISGHDNLYWYRRVMGKEIKFLLHFVKESKQDESGMPNNRFLAERTGGTYSTLKVQPAELEDSGVYFCASSQDTGAVWGYTFGSGTRLTVV.